Here is one T cell receptor beta chain with its context. Making TCR beta cDNA involved roughly 0.55 ug total RNA and a constant-region primer. A slightly modified ARM-PCR protocol with three nested multiplex PCR rounds produced these TCR beta libraries. Researchers ran the first two PCR rounds for approximately 10 cycles each with TRBV1-TRBV30 forward primers and a C-beta reverse primer. MiXCR, applied by TCRdb to the multiplex PCR reads, yields one record per CDR3 protein. The sample carries about 320,000 distinct CDR3 sequences, 65% recorded once. The blood RNA (from unsorted whole blood) was obtained, and germline DNA was also extracted. The data stem from a study of tumor-infiltrating lymphocytes in primary liver carcinoma. Trimming removed 0 bases at V and 3 bases at J, with 10 bases between. The CDR3 runs to 15 residues. Germline V gene data show CDR1 as SGHTS and CDR2 as YDEGEE.

The chain has TRBV5-8 and TRBJ1-5; D is ambiguous. The sequencing sample was made of peripheral blood. This receptor was taken from a middle-aged man with primary liver carcinoma and hepatitis B virus infection. The CDR3, as DNA: TGTGCCAGCAGCTTGGCCGTCTTCTCCAATCAGCCCCAGCATTTT. Translating it yields CASSLAVFSNQPQHF.